This TCR beta chain originates from a study of T cell changes during pregnancy in multiple sclerosis. Germline CDR1 reads SGHAT; CDR2 reads FQNNGV. V lost 4 bases, J lost 3 bases, and 11 bases stayed unmatched. This CDR3 has 17 amino acids. The assay was immunoSEQ multiplex PCR, and TCRdb's table has in-frame clones only and misses some. The sample consists of 15,000 to 20,000 clones, approximately 87% of them appearing once. This chain uses TRBV11-2 with TRBJ1-5; 8 bases fit TRBD1. The sequencing used CD8+ T cells from peripheral blood mononuclear cells, collected in the third trimester of pregnancy. The TCR originated in a female donor in good health, enrolled as a control in a pregnancy study. The CDR3 loop reads CASSSHAAGGFNQPQHF. Here the CDR3 DNA reads TGTGCCAGCAGCTCCCACGCGGCAGGGGGCTTCAATCAGCCCCAGCATTTT.